A single T cell receptor (beta chain) is shown here with its context. These data originate in a study of control samples from healthy donors and cancer patients. TCRdb's copy holds only in-frame clones and misses some; the assay was immunoSEQ multiplex PCR. Of 130,000 to 150,000 clones listed, roughly nine tenths are singletons. The germline V gene has CDR1 MNHNY and CDR2 SVGAGI (reference sequence). The CDR3 totals 18 residues. J gave up 4 bases and V 5 bases, and 16 bases lay outside the gene matches. Sequencing used blood. The chain joins TRBV6-6 to TRBJ2-2; 7 bases map to TRBD1. This clonotype originated in a woman aged 30 to 39 in good health. In nucleotides, the CDR3 is TGTGCCAGCAGTCTTTCTCCTGACAGGGTGGACTCCACCGGGGAGCTGTTTTTT. Its translation: CASSLSPDRVDSTGELFF.